What follows describes a single T cell receptor beta chain. Assay used: immunoSEQ multiplex PCR; TCRdb lists only in-frame clones, some missing. The table includes some 13,000 clones, roughly two thirds detected once. This entry comes from a study of T cells after somatic rescue of genetic block. Looked up from germline, CDR1 is LNHDA and CDR2 is SQIVND (reference sequence). V lost 5 bases, J lost 4 bases, and 6 bases stayed unmatched. The length of the CDR3 is 14 residues. The TCR sequence derives from a boy between 5 and 17 years old. The material sequenced was peripheral blood mononuclear cells (PBMCs). The rearrangement joins TRBV19 to TRBJ1-1; TRBD1 matches at 8 bases. In DNA form, the CDR3 reads TGTGCCAGTAGTTTCGCTACAGGGGGCACTGAAGCTTTCTTT. Protein product: CASSFATGGTEAFF.